This record looks at one TCR beta chain sequence and its context. Its antigen is not identified. The assay was immunoSEQ multiplex PCR, and TCRdb's table has in-frame clones only and misses some. This table holds around 130,000 clones, 80% to 95% found once. This CDR3 is built from 13 residues. Trimming took 11 bases from V and 4 from J, leaving 15 bases between them. The germline CDR1 and CDR2 sequences are SEHNR and FQNEAQ (reference sequence). The data stem from a study of T cell responses to AZD1222 COVID-19 vaccine. Findings and caveats of the study: Regions left unmutated in variants are reportedly the target of nearly half of spike-specific TCRs. Researchers report vaccine-associated CD4 TCRs spanning spike, with dominance at 160-218 and 743-854. In all cases, repertoires were sampled only after the peak T cell response.

Pooled in the analysis were second doses at about 4 or about 12 weeks. This chain links TRBV7-9 with TRBJ2-1, with TRBD2 as a possible D gene (6 bases). The sequence was obtained from an adult who received the AZD1222 COVID-19 vaccine. Sequencing was performed on peripheral blood, taken 28 days after the second AZD1222 dose. The chain's CDR3 is CAQPTEGYNEQFF. The CDR3 DNA sequence: TGTGCCCAACCTACGGAGGGGTACAATGAGCAGTTCTTC.